A selection of T cell receptor beta chains follows, all from one sample in a study of T-cell memory formation after mild COVID-19. TCRdb called the 5' RACE reads again in MiXCR, with one record for every CDR3 protein. The sample has 150,000 to 200,000 distinct CDR3 sequences; around a tenth are singletons. Sequencing was performed on PBMCs or a T cell subset sorted from them (not recorded which). The receptors originated from a man aged 18 to 30 who had mild COVID-19 (a few samples of this study predate the infection). Cell type and time point are not known. The CDR3 runs from the conserved cysteine through the conserved F or W. A D gene is named only where the DNA matches it firmly. Expanded clones are given a class, and other clones once, few, many or no size at all.

V	size	J	D	CDR3	DNA
TRBV5-1	few	TRBJ2-6	TRBD1	CASSRDRAGANVLTF	TGCGCCAGCAGCCGTGACAGGGCTGGGGCCAACGTCCTGACTTTC
TRBV29-1	many	TRBJ2-5	TRBD2	CSVDGPSGQETQYF	TGCAGCGTTGATGGCCCTAGCGGGCAAGAGACCCAGTACTTC
TRBV6-2/TRBV6-3	NA	TRBJ1-5	TRBD1	CASSYNVRTGVTLYSNQPQHF	TGTGCCAGCAGTTACAATGTTCGGACAGGGGTCACCCTGTATAGCAATCAGCCCCAGCATTTT
TRBV12-3/TRBV12-4	many	TRBJ1-5	NA	CASSLIGGQPQHF	TGTGCCAGCAGTTTGATCGGCGGGCAGCCCCAGCATTTT
TRBV5-1	many	TRBJ2-1	TRBD1	CASSPWTGTGEQFF	TGCGCCAGCAGCCCCTGGACAGGGACCGGTGAGCAGTTCTTC
TRBV6-2/TRBV6-3	few	TRBJ1-5	TRBD1	CASSSSGGGQPQHF	TGTGCCAGCAGCTCCTCAGGGGGTGGTCAGCCCCAGCATTTT
TRBV11-1	NA	TRBJ1-2	NA	CASSEDRSNYGYTF	TGTGCCAGCAGCGAGGACAGATCGAACTATGGCTACACCTTC
TRBV5-1	NA	TRBJ2-3	TRBD1	CASSLDAGTGGTDTQYF	TGCGCCAGCAGCTTGGACGCCGGGACAGGGGGCACAGATACGCAGTATTTT
TRBV5-1	few	TRBJ2-5	NA	CASSLLSGQETQYF	TGCGCCAGCAGCTTATTAAGCGGGCAAGAGACCCAGTACTTC
TRBV6-5	few	TRBJ2-2	NA	CASRRNTGELFF	TGTGCCAGCAGGCGGAACACCGGGGAGCTGTTTTTT
TRBV6-2/TRBV6-3	few	TRBJ1-5	NA	CASSKSGPGQPQHF	TGTGCCAGCAGCAAGTCTGGGCCCGGTCAGCCCCAGCATTTT
TRBV11-2	NA	TRBJ1-5	NA	CASSLERGNQPQHF	TGTGCCAGCAGCTTAGAGAGGGGCAATCAGCCCCAGCATTTT
TRBV18	NA	TRBJ2-1	TRBD1	CASSPMAGGKYGEQFF	TGTGCCAGCTCCCCGATGGCAGGGGGCAAATACGGTGAGCAGTTCTTC
TRBV7-3	NA	TRBJ2-7	TRBD1	CASSLTGGAYEQYF	TGTGCCAGCAGCCTGACAGGGGGGGCCTACGAGCAGTACTTC
TRBV4-3	NA	TRBJ1-4	TRBD1	CASSQDQKGASEKLFF	TGCGCCAGCAGCCAAGATCAAAAGGGGGCGAGTGAAAAACTGTTTTTT
TRBV3-1	many	TRBJ1-2	NA	CATSFGNYGYTF	TGTGCCACCAGTTTCGGGAACTATGGCTACACCTTC
TRBV2	few	TRBJ2-5	TRBD1	CASTGQGAGETQYF	TGTGCCAGCACCGGGCAGGGGGCAGGGGAGACCCAGTACTTC
TRBV29-1	few	TRBJ2-3	NA	CSTGNTDTQYF	TGCAGCACAGGGAACACAGATACGCAGTATTTT
TRBV12-3/TRBV12-4	many	TRBJ1-1	NA	CASSREQGGTEAFF	TGTGCCAGCAGTAGAGAACAGGGAGGCACTGAAGCTTTCTTT
TRBV29-1	NA	TRBJ2-1	NA	CSVPGITYNEQFF	TGCAGCGTTCCGGGGATCACCTACAATGAGCAGTTCTTC
TRBV7-2	few	TRBJ2-2	TRBD2	CASTPGLAHGELFF	TGTGCCAGCACACCGGGACTAGCGCACGGGGAGCTGTTTTTT
TRBV7-3	NA	TRBJ2-2	NA	CASSPSVGSGELFF	TGTGCCAGCAGCCCCTCGGTGGGGAGCGGGGAGCTGTTTTTT
TRBV10-3	NA	TRBJ2-3	TRBD1	CAISESGQGLDTQYF	TGTGCCATCAGTGAATCAGGACAGGGCCTGGATACGCAGTATTTT
TRBV4-1	NA	TRBJ1-5	NA	CASSVGGVGRNQPQHF	TGCGCCAGCAGCGTTGGGGGGGTCGGTCGCAATCAGCCCCAGCATTTT
TRBV5-1	NA	TRBJ2-7	TRBD1	CASSLNVPGQGGKQYF	TGCGCCAGCAGCTTAAATGTTCCGGGACAGGGGGGTAAGCAGTACTTC
TRBV6-2/TRBV6-3	NA	TRBJ2-2	TRBD1	CASSYRDRASGELFF	TGTGCCAGCAGTTATCGCGACAGGGCTTCTGGGGAGCTGTTTTTT
TRBV7-2	many	TRBJ1-1	NA	CASSFRGGGTEAFF	TGTGCCAGCAGCTTTAGGGGAGGGGGCACTGAAGCTTTCTTT
TRBV12-3/TRBV12-4	few	TRBJ1-1	TRBD1	CASSNTGGTAFF	TGTGCCAGCAGCAATACAGGGGGTACAGCTTTCTTT
TRBV10-3	few	TRBJ1-5	NA	CAIRGQSNQPQHF	TGTGCCATCAGAGGACAAAGCAATCAGCCCCAGCATTTT
TRBV7-2	many	TRBJ2-7	NA	CASSLGISRGSRYEQYF	TGTGCCAGCAGCTTAGGCATTTCTCGTGGGAGCCGGTACGAGCAGTACTTC
TRBV30	NA	TRBJ1-2	NA	CAWVSDYRAGGYTF	TGTGCCTGGGTATCCGATTACAGGGCTGGAGGCTACACCTTC
TRBV4-3	NA	TRBJ2-3	NA	CASSQRGGATDTQYF	TGCGCCAGCAGCCAAAGGGGGGGTGCCACAGATACGCAGTATTTT
TRBV5-4	NA	TRBJ2-1	TRBD2	CASSPTSGSYNEQFF	TGTGCCAGCAGCCCTACTAGCGGATCCTACAATGAGCAGTTCTTC
TRBV2	NA	TRBJ2-3	NA	CASSGALSTDTQYF	TGTGCCAGCAGCGGGGCCCTTAGCACAGATACGCAGTATTTT
TRBV27	few	TRBJ2-5	NA	CASRGVQETQYF	TGTGCCAGCAGGGGGGTCCAAGAGACCCAGTACTTC
TRBV7-2	NA	TRBJ2-4	NA	CASSFEAKNIQYF	TGTGCCAGCAGCTTCGAAGCCAAAAACATTCAGTACTTC
TRBV6-2/TRBV6-3	few	TRBJ2-3	TRBD2	CASSSGTITDTQYF	TGTGCCAGCAGTTCCGGGACTATCACAGATACGCAGTATTTT
TRBV6-4	NA	TRBJ2-3	NA	CASGDTDTQYF	TGTGCCAGCGGGGACACAGATACGCAGTATTTT
TRBV28	few	TRBJ1-5	TRBD1	CASTSGQGDYQPQHF	TGTGCCAGCACCTCCGGACAGGGCGATTATCAGCCCCAGCATTTT
TRBV18	NA	TRBJ1-2	NA	CASSPGQATYGYTF	TGTGCCAGCTCACCAGGGCAGGCAACCTATGGCTACACCTTC
TRBV7-2	many	TRBJ1-2	NA	CASSPGQQGGYTF	TGTGCCAGCAGCCCCGGACAGCAGGGGGGCTACACCTTC
TRBV24-1	few	TRBJ2-3	NA	CATSDVGAPGPDTQYF	TGTGCCACCAGTGATGTGGGGGCCCCAGGCCCAGATACGCAGTATTTT
TRBV29-1	many	TRBJ1-4	NA	CSVGGVANEKLFF	TGCAGCGTTGGAGGGGTAGCTAATGAAAAACTGTTTTTT
TRBV5-1	few	TRBJ2-7	NA	CASSSNGPWEQYF	TGCGCCAGCAGTTCCAACGGGCCTTGGGAGCAGTACTTC
TRBV18	NA	TRBJ2-3	TRBD1	CASSPPSGGATDTQYF	TGTGCCAGCTCACCACCTTCAGGGGGAGCCACAGATACGCAGTATTTT
TRBV10-3	NA	TRBJ1-5	TRBD1	CAISESGTGGRQPQHF	TGTGCCATCAGTGAGTCCGGGACAGGGGGCAGGCAGCCCCAGCATTTT
TRBV2	NA	TRBJ2-2	NA	CASKGTANTGELFF	TGTGCCAGCAAAGGTACCGCGAACACCGGGGAGCTGTTTTTT
TRBV10-3	NA	TRBJ2-3	NA	CAISDLDGTDTQYF	TGTGCCATCAGTGACCTCGACGGGACAGATACGCAGTATTTT
TRBV29-1	NA	TRBJ1-2	NA	CSAGYGYTF	TGCAGCGCGGGTTATGGCTACACCTTC
TRBV2	NA	TRBJ2-1	NA	CASSERGYNEQFF	TGTGCCAGCAGTGAACGGGGCTACAATGAGCAGTTCTTC
TRBV7-2	NA	TRBJ2-5	TRBD1	CASSRFGQGAPETQYF	TGTGCCAGCAGCCGCTTCGGACAGGGGGCCCCAGAGACCCAGTACTTC
TRBV12-3/TRBV12-4	many	TRBJ2-1	NA	CASSLAPRNNEQFF	TGTGCCAGTAGCTTAGCCCCCAGGAACAATGAGCAGTTCTTC